This T cell receptor (beta chain) is from a study of T cell changes during pregnancy in multiple sclerosis. TCRdb keeps only in-frame clones here, not all; method: immunoSEQ multiplex PCR. The data show more than 90,000 clones, 91% seen once. This CDR3 has 13 residues. V lost 4 bases and J 0 bases, leaving 10 bases between the germline ends. The germline CDR1 and CDR2 sequences are GTSNPN and SVGIG (reference sequence). The material was peripheral blood, obtained in the second trimester of pregnancy. This TCR derives from a female donor with multiple sclerosis, enrolled in a pregnancy study. The V call is TRBV30, the J call TRBJ2-7; D gene unclear. In nucleotides, the CDR3 is TGTGCCTGGAACGCAGGTGGCTCCTACGAGCAGTACTTC. Protein product: CAWNAGGSYEQYF. Full variable domain (outside the CDR3, taken from reference TRBV30 and TRBJ2-7): SQTIHQWPATLVQPVGSPLSLECTVEGTSNPNLYWYRQAAGRGLQLLFYSVGIGQISSEVPQNLSASRPQDRQFILSSKKLLLSDSGFYLCAWNAGGSYEQYFGPGTRLTVT.